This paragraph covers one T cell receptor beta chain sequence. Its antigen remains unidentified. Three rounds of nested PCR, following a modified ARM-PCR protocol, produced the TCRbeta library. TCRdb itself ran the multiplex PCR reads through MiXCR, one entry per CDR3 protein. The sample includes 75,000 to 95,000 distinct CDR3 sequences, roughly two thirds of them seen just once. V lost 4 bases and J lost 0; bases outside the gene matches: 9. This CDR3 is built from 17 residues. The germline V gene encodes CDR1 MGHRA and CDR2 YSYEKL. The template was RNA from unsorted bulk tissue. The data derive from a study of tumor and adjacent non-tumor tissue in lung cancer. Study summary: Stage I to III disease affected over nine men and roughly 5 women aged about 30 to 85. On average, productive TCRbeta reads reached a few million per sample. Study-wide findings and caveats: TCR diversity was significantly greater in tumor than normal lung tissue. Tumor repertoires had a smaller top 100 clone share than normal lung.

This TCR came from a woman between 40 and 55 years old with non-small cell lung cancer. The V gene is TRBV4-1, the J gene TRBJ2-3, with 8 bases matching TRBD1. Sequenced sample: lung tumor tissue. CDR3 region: CASSPLDRGQSTDTQYF. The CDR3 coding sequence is TGCGCCAGCAGCCCCCTAGACAGGGGACAGAGCACAGATACGCAGTATTTT.